The clone carrying this T cell receptor beta chain has only a few counts. What it recognizes is unknown. Germline values: CDR1 SGHAT, CDR2 FQNNGV. V lost 4 bases to trimming and J lost 8 bases, with 11 bases between them. This CDR3 has 12 amino acids. These data come from a study of molecular identifiers for immune sequencing clone quantification. CD8+CD4-CCR7+CD45RA+ cells were sorted as naive CD8 T cells. Overall study findings and caveats: Molecules of identical TCR sharing a barcode could underestimate highly expanded clone sizes.

MiXCR, run by TCRdb on the PCR reads, gives a single entry per CDR3 protein. The sample shows approximately 680,000 distinct CDR3 sequences, 25% of them seen only once. The material sequenced was naive CD8+ T cells from blood, with Jurkat cell RNA spiked in. Subset given: FACS-sorted CD8+CD4-CCR7+CD45RA+ naive T cells. The receptor's source is a human donor in good health. Some libraries in this study had Jurkat cell RNA spiked in. The V gene is TRBV11-2, the J gene TRBJ1-1; D not resolved. The CDR3 region has the DNA TGTGCCAGCAGCTCCTTGGGTCCAGAAGCTTTCTTT. As protein: CASSSLGPEAFF.